Listed here are 7 T cell receptor beta chains from one sample, sequenced in a study of identical twins. Using its own MiXCR run on the 5' RACE reads, TCRdb lists one record per CDR3 protein. The data hold 240,000 or so distinct CDR3 sequences, with 7% observed a single time. These sequences were also reported in another study, on yellow fever vaccine responses in identical twins.

The specimen was memory (CD45RO+) T cells sorted from blood. The receptors here all came from a woman in her late teens or twenties in good health.

This clonotype has at least ten counts. The genes are TRBV24-1 and TRBJ2-1, with D perhaps given as TRBD1 or TRBD2 (5 bases each). Trimming stripped 12 bases from V and 9 bases from J, with 20 bases between. This CDR3 contains 13 residues. Germline V lookup: CDR1 KGHDR, CDR2 SFDVKD. Here the CDR3 reads CAPPGGVEGEQFF. The CDR3 nucleotides are TGTGCCCCACCTGGGGGTGTGGAAGGTGAGCAGTTCTTC.

The chain uses TRBV7-9 and TRBJ2-3; possibly TRBD2 for D (6 bases). The CDR3 covers 15 residues. V lost 1 base, J lost 5 bases, and 13 bases lay in between. The germline V gene has CDR1 SEHNR and CDR2 FQNEAQ (reference sequence). In DNA form, the CDR3 reads TGTGCCAGCAGCTTAGTGGTGCAGGAGGGAGATACGCAGTATTTT. It specifies CASSLVVQEGDTQYF.

This clonotype appeared a few times. The junction shows a germline mismatch at one end, possibly a read error. This chain uses TRBV20-1 with TRBJ2-1; 9 bases match TRBD2. Germline V gene lookup returns CDR1 DFQATT and CDR2 SNEGSKA (reference sequence). This CDR3 has 16 residues. CDR3 nucleotides: TGCTGTGCTAGAGATTTCGCGCGGGGGGGCCACAATGAGCAGTTCTTC. Its translation is CCARDFARGGHNEQFF.

In this sample, this clonotype turned up many times. The chain employs TRBV20-1 and TRBJ1-6; D uncertain. The CDR3 totals 15 residues. Germline V gene data show CDR1 as DFQATT and CDR2 as SNEGSKA (reference sequence). V lost 6 bases and J 2 bases, leaving 14 bases between the germline ends. CDR3: CSAVPTAPYNSPLHF. Here the CDR3 DNA reads TGCAGTGCAGTGCCCACAGCTCCCTATAATTCACCCCTCCACTTT.

The chain recombines TRBV6-1 with TRBJ2-1; TRBD2 agrees at 11 bases. V trimming: 5 bases; J trimming: 9 bases; junction bases outside the gene matches: 9. The CDR3 is made up of 15 amino acids. Germline CDR1 and CDR2: MNHNS and SASEGT. This CDR3 is CASSPGLAAFAEQFF. Here the CDR3 DNA reads TGTGCCAGCAGTCCGGGACTAGCGGCGTTCGCTGAGCAGTTCTTC.

This clonotype turned up a few times. CDR3 nucleotides: TGTGCCAGCAGCCGATGGGGAGGGAACAATGAGCAGTTCTTC. Protein sequence: CASSRWGGNNEQFF. The chain joins TRBV7-2 to TRBJ2-1, with 7 bases identical to TRBD2. The CDR3 is made up of 14 amino acids. The ends lost 5 bases at V and 5 bases at J; junction bases unmatched: 6. Per the germline V gene, CDR1 is SGHTA and CDR2 is FQGNSA. Looking up the rest from reference TRBV7-2 and TRBJ2-1 gives the full variable domain: GAGVSQSPSNKVTEKGKDVELRCDPISGHTALYWYRQSLGQGLEFLIYFQGNSAPDKSGLPSDRFSAERTGGSVSTLTIQRTQQEDSAVYLCASSRWGGNNEQFFGPGTRLTVL.

This clonotype was detected ten times or more. The chain is built from TRBV3-1 and TRBJ2-1, with no clear D. CDR1 and CDR2 from the germline V gene are LGHDT and YNNKEL (reference sequence). The CDR3 covers 11 residues. V gave up 4 bases and J gave up 10 bases, with 8 bases separating them. The CDR3 region has the DNA TGTGCCAGCAGCCGCGCTTTGGAGCAGTTCTTC. It specifies CASSRALEQFF.